This TCR beta chain was identified during a study of graft-versus-host responses after intestinal transplantation. As for the study in general: Induction using anti-thymocyte globulin, followed by tacrolimus and steroids for roughly 3 years, was given to all recipients.

Repertoires were generated with immunoSEQ multiplex PCR, while TCRdb's copy carries only in-frame clones and drops some. The sample lists 20,000 to 30,000 clones, 85% to 95% occurring once. V lost 2 bases, J lost 9 bases, and 16 bases stayed unmatched. Germline values: CDR1 MDHEN, CDR2 SYDVKM. The CDR3 has 17 residues. The sequences come from PBMCs, collected approximately 38 days after intestinal transplant. J is TRBJ1-3 and V is TRBV28; 7 bases match TRBD1. The sequence was collected from a human patient who received an intestinal transplant, so some T cells may come from the graft donor. The chain's CDR3 is CASSLRGQMISLSTIYF. The CDR3, as DNA: TGTGCCAGCAGTTTAAGGGGACAGATGATTAGCTTAAGCACCATATATTTT. The entire variable domain, with the rest obtained from reference TRBV28 and TRBJ1-3, is as follows: DVKVTQSSRYLVKRTGEKVFLECVQDMDHENMFWYRQDPGLGLRLIYFSYDVKMKEKGDIPEGYSVSREKKERFSLILESASTNQTSMYLCASSLRGQMISLSTIYFGEGSWLTVV.